These 10 T cell receptor beta chains were all obtained from the same sample, sequenced in a study of shared clonotypes between healthy human individuals (dated by TCRdb to 2018 to 2021). The library was produced with the immunoSEQ multiplex PCR assay. TCRdb provides this immuneACCESS table in a form limited to in-frame rearrangements. Some clones are lacking; in checked studies, under half of them reflect an unresolved V gene, and why the rest are absent is not known. This sample holds some 2.1 million clones; 90% to 95% were observed only once. Roughly 0.13% of the sample rests with the top ten. Material for sequencing was naive CD4+ T cells sorted from blood. Taken with the paper, the label for cell subset or site translates to: CD45RA+ positively selected. These receptors all stem from a man between 18 and 29 years old in good health.

This chain links TRBV7-9 with TRBJ1-6; no definite D call. Trimming pared 0 bases from V and 8 bases from J, leaving 20 bases between. The CDR3 loop spans 18 amino acids. Germline-derived CDR1 and CDR2 are SEHNR and FQNEAQ (reference sequence). For the CDR3, the DNA is TGTGCCAGCAGCTTAGCTCTTCCCGGGGTTAGGTCCCATTCACCCCTCCACTTT. This codes for CASSLALPGVRSHSPLHF.

The V call is TRBV23-1, the J call TRBJ2-1; D is unresolved. TRBV23-1 is identified as an open reading frame with a role that is uncertain. This CDR3 comprises 12 residues. Trimming removed 2 bases at V and 8 bases at J, with 7 bases between. CDR3 residues: CASSQKGDEQFF. The CDR3 bases are TGCGCCAGCAGTCAAAAAGGCGATGAGCAGTTCTTC.

The J gene is TRBJ1-5, the V gene TRBV5-1; 7 nucleotides agree with TRBD1. This CDR3 spans 15 amino acids. Looked up from germline, CDR1 is SGHRS and CDR2 is YFSETQ. V was clipped by 4 bases and J by 0 bases; unmatched bases: 4. CDR3 sequence: CASSLQGSSNQPQHF. CDR3 nucleotide sequence: TGCGCCAGCAGCCTACAGGGGTCTAGCAATCAGCCCCAGCATTTT.

This clone was picked up one time. This clone may be a read error of a much larger clone one base away. The identical CDR3 is also encoded by other nucleotide sequences in the sample. V and J are TRBV18 and TRBJ1-1; TRBD1 aligns across 7 bases. This CDR3 is built from 15 residues. V gave up 3 bases and J gave up 1 base; unmatched junction bases: 5. Looked up from germline, CDR1 is KGHSH and CDR2 is LQKENI. The CDR3 DNA reads TGTGCCAGCTCACCGCCGGGACAGCCGAACACTGAAGCTTTCTTT. It translates to CASSPPGQPNTEAFF.

The V gene is TRBV4-1, the J gene TRBJ2-1; 10 bases are a match to TRBD2. Unmatched junction bases numbered 5, after V lost 1 base and J lost 8 bases. CDR3 length: 15 amino acids. Germline V gene sequence: CDR1 MGHRA, CDR2 YSYEKL. CDR3 region: CASSQASSGSYEQFF. CDR3 coding DNA: TGCGCCAGCAGCCAAGCGTCTAGCGGGAGCTATGAGCAGTTCTTC.

V and J are TRBV7-2 and TRBJ2-7; weak D call: TRBD2 (5 bases). The germline V gene has CDR1 SGHTA and CDR2 FQGNSA. V lost 1 base and J lost 3, with 13 bases in between. There are 15 residues in the CDR3. As DNA, the CDR3 is TGTGCCAGCAGCTTAGATCCAGCGGCCGGCTACGAGCAGTACTTC. Translating it yields CASSLDPAAGYEQYF.

The genes are TRBV5-3 and TRBJ2-7; 8 positions match TRBD1. TRBV5-3 is an ORF for which the function is uncertain. The CDR3 is 15 amino acids. J lost 3 bases, V lost 0 bases, and 5 bases had no gene match. CDR3 amino acids: CARSLGSTGGYEQYF. The CDR3 DNA reads as TGTGCCAGAAGCTTGGGGAGTACAGGGGGCTACGAGCAGTACTTC.

This sequence joins TRBV6-6 and TRBJ2-1; 8 positions match TRBD2. V dropped 10 bases and J dropped 8; count of bases not matched to a gene: 13. Germline CDR1 and CDR2: MNHNY and SVGAGI (reference sequence). This CDR3 has 14 residues. CDR3 loop: CATIWGGRSDEQFF. The CDR3 bases are TGTGCCACCATCTGGGGCGGGAGGTCGGATGAGCAGTTCTTC.

Regarding this clone: The same CDR3 also results from other DNA sequences found in this sample. The gene calls are TRBV28 and TRBJ1-1, with 7 positions matching TRBD1. V was pared by 6 bases and J by 1 base, with 5 bases of the junction left unmatched. Germline CDR1 MDHEN, CDR2 SYDVKM. The CDR3 runs to 14 residues. CDR3 sequence reads: CASRGGTANTEAFF. Written as DNA, the CDR3 is TGTGCCAGCAGGGGGGGGACAGCGAACACTGAAGCTTTCTTT.

This clone was counted between two and nine times. The chain links TRBV19 to TRBJ1-5; D might be TRBD1 (5 bases). Germline CDR1 and CDR2: LNHDA and SQIVND (reference sequence). The CDR3 loop spans 13 amino acids. Between the trimmed V and J ends, which lost 4 bases and 7 bases, there was a span of 11 bases. The CDR3 loop is CASSKDSYQPQHF. The CDR3 bases are TGTGCCAGTAGTAAAGACAGCTACCAGCCCCAGCATTTT.